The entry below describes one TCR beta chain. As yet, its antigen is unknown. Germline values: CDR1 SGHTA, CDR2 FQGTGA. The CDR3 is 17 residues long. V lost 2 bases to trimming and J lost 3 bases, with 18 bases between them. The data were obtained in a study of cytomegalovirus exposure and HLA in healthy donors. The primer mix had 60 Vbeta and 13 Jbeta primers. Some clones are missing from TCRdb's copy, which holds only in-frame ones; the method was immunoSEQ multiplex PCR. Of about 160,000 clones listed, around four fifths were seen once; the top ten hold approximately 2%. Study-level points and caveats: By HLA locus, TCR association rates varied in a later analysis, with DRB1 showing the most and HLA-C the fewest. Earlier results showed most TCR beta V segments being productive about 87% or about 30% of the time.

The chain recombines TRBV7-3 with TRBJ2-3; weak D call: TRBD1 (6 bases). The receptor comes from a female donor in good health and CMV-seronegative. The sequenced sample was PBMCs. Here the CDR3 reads CASSLGIDRPGTDTQYF. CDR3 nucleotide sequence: TGTGCCAGCAGCTTAGGGATCGACAGGCCGGGAACAGATACGCAGTATTTT.